These T cell receptor beta chains were read from a single sample in a study of radiotherapy plus CTLA-4 blockade in lung cancer. Sequenced by immunoSEQ multiplex PCR; TCRdb stores in-frame clones only, minus some. This sample has around 40,000 clones, with 80% to 90% found just once. The material was peripheral blood, obtained from a patient treated with radiotherapy plus ipilimumab. Every receptor here comes from a human donor with non-small cell lung cancer whose response to radiotherapy plus ipilimumab could not be evaluated. CDR3s leave out the opening cysteine and the closing phenylalanine or tryptophan. Each record gives: CDR3 protein, V gene, CDR3 length.

CDR3aa: ASSERVRLNEQF
v_gene: TRBV2
len: 12

CDR3aa: ASSPRDRAQETQY
v_gene: TRBV6-1
len: 13

CDR3aa: ASRPDRGLLGTQY
v_gene: TRBV6-1
len: 13

CDR3aa: ASSFPAGWETQY
v_gene: TRBV7-8
len: 12

CDR3aa: ASSQEIIYEQY
v_gene: TRBV4-2
len: 11

CDR3aa: SVEGQLHEQY
v_gene: TRBV29-1
len: 10

CDR3aa: ATSRGTSGGDEQF
v_gene: TRBV15
len: 13

CDR3aa: ASFLSPASGGINEQF
v_gene: TRBV7-9
len: 15

CDR3aa: ASSFSTSYEQY
v_gene: TRBV27
len: 11

CDR3aa: ASRPGLGAPEQY
v_gene: TRBV9
len: 12

CDR3aa: ASSFRQKFTDTQY
v_gene: TRBV28
len: 13

CDR3aa: ASSSRKGAYDEQY
v_gene: TRBV5-4
len: 13

CDR3aa: ASSPSGNTGELF
v_gene: TRBV19
len: 12

CDR3aa: ASSMTGGLETQY
v_gene: TRBV19
len: 12

CDR3aa: SVEVSSGSAGQY
v_gene: TRBV29-1
len: 12

CDR3aa: ASSLGQGTSEQY
v_gene: TRBV5-4
len: 12

CDR3aa: ASSLTGGYSPLH
v_gene: TRBV28
len: 12

CDR3aa: ASSLVRPELLTGELF
v_gene: TRBV7-6
len: 15

CDR3aa: ASSLPPRGGISGNTIY
v_gene: TRBV5-5
len: 16

CDR3aa: ASSRGTAKNEKLF
v_gene: TRBV4-3
len: 13

CDR3aa: ASSQATGRVDTQY
v_gene: TRBV4-2
len: 13

CDR3aa: ASTLPRGAVLRVAKNIQY
v_gene: TRBV7-8
len: 18

CDR3aa: ASSIAGGDTGELF
v_gene: TRBV5-1
len: 13

CDR3aa: ASRGLDYNEQF
v_gene: TRBV6-1
len: 11

CDR3aa: SVEGRTGANTEAF
v_gene: TRBV29-1
len: 13

CDR3aa: ASSRTGGRETQY
v_gene: TRBV18
len: 12

CDR3aa: ASSLRIRQDLNTEAF
v_gene: TRBV4-1
len: 15

CDR3aa: ATSRDWDRSPDTQY
v_gene: TRBV15
len: 14

CDR3aa: ASSPIINRDTEQY
v_gene: TRBV28
len: 13

CDR3aa: ASSLRQGYTEAF
v_gene: TRBV5-1
len: 12

CDR3aa: SVEEGLGYEQY
v_gene: TRBV29-1
len: 11

CDR3aa: ASSLSNTGELF
v_gene: TRBV2
len: 11

CDR3aa: ASSSRTGGTPF
v_gene: TRBV5-1
len: 11

CDR3aa: SVGAGGPETQY
v_gene: TRBV29-1
len: 11

CDR3aa: ASSQTGNYGYT
v_gene: TRBV28
len: 11

CDR3aa: AATLPGQVYLNEQF
v_gene: TRBV5-4
len: 14

CDR3aa: ASRGTGGSYEQY
v_gene: TRBV2
len: 12

CDR3aa: ASSYSGGTGVRLH
v_gene: TRBV6-5
len: 13

CDR3aa: ASSYGEGRTYEQY
v_gene: TRBV6-5
len: 13

CDR3aa: ASSPGQPQH
v_gene: TRBV28
len: 9

CDR3aa: ASSLVGGHTGELF
v_gene: TRBV5-1
len: 13

CDR3aa: ASSFEGRSNQPQH
v_gene: TRBV7-9
len: 13

CDR3aa: ASSSGYAGGQY
v_gene: TRBV28
len: 11

CDR3aa: ASSYQMESGTYEQY
v_gene: TRBV6-5
len: 14

CDR3aa: ASSQDLLSQETQY
v_gene: TRBV4-2
len: 13

CDR3aa: ASSSSYEQF
v_gene: TRBV7-8
len: 9

CDR3aa: ASSQGQGNEQF
v_gene: TRBV5-4
len: 11

CDR3aa: ASRSGFGEQY
v_gene: TRBV5-1
len: 10

CDR3aa: ASSPELGGLNEQY
v_gene: TRBV2
len: 13

CDR3aa: ASTSGGALNYGYT
v_gene: TRBV27
len: 13

CDR3aa: ASSFTGDEQY
v_gene: TRBV28
len: 10

CDR3aa: ASRARGGRVNEQF
v_gene: TRBV2
len: 13

CDR3aa: ASSLSSEQF
v_gene: TRBV7-2
len: 9

CDR3aa: ASSQYRDYEQY
v_gene: TRBV4-1
len: 11